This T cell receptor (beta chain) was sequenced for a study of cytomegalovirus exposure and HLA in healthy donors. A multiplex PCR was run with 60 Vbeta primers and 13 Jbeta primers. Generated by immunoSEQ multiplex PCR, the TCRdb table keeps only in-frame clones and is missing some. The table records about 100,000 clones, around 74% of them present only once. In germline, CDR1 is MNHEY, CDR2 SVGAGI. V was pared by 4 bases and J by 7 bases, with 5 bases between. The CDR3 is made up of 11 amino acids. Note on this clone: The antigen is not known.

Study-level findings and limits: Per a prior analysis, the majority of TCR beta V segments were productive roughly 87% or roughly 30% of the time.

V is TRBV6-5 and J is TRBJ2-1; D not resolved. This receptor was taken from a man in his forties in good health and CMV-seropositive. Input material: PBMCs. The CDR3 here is CASSFQNEQFF. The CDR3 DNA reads TGTGCCAGCAGTTTCCAGAATGAGCAGTTCTTC.